This T cell receptor beta chain was sequenced for a study of blood T cell repertoires in COVID-19. Study-wide context: The United States, Italy and Spain were the sources of the acute and convalescent COVID-19 samples. Sources were T cells, B-cell-depleted T cells, or PBMCs; the material itself was cDNA or gDNA.

Germline V lookup: CDR1 LNHDA, CDR2 SQIVND (reference sequence). The CDR3 has 17 amino acids. The V and J ends lost 3 bases and 7 bases respectively, with 25 bases between them. Per the authors' pipeline: Reference gene primer amplification yielded estimated nucleated cell counts. Clones were sequenced by immunoSEQ multiplex PCR, and TCRdb holds only the in-frame ones, with some missing. For V, J and clone size, that table is used; D and trimming come from the DNA. The data hold under 150,000 clones, with less than 85% observed a single time. The source material was peripheral blood. This chain uses TRBV19 with TRBJ2-7; a weak D match, TRBD2 (7 bases). This TCR derives from a man aged 25 to 40 with acute or convalescent COVID-19. In nucleotides, the CDR3 is TGTGCCAGTAGTATGGGAGGGGGTGACGGGGCCTTAGGGGAGCAGTACTTC. Translated: CASSMGGGDGALGEQYF.